The clone carrying this TCR beta chain came up once. Per the authors' pipeline: From reference gene primer amplification, estimates of nucleated cell counts were derived. The table came from immunoSEQ multiplex PCR; TCRdb's copy has only in-frame clones and leaves some out. That table is the source of V, J and clone size, and D and trimming were worked out from the DNA. The sample holds about 60,000 clones, about 91% seen once. This entry belongs to a study of blood T cell repertoires in COVID-19. Across the study: Nucleic acid was either cDNA or gDNA, and it came from T cells, B-cell-depleted T cells, or PBMCs.

V shed 2 bases and J shed 6 bases, with 17 bases lying between them. Per the germline V gene, CDR1 is LGHNA and CDR2 is YNFKEQ. The CDR3 is made up of 16 amino acids. The rearrangement joins TRBV4-2 to TRBJ2-4; perhaps TRBD2 as D (5 bases). This TCR was sampled from a man in his sixties with acute or convalescent COVID-19. The sequencing input was peripheral blood. CDR3 sequence: CASSQQHGVSGNIQYF. The DNA of the CDR3 is TGTGCCAGCAGCCAACAACACGGGGTCAGTGGAAACATTCAGTACTTC.